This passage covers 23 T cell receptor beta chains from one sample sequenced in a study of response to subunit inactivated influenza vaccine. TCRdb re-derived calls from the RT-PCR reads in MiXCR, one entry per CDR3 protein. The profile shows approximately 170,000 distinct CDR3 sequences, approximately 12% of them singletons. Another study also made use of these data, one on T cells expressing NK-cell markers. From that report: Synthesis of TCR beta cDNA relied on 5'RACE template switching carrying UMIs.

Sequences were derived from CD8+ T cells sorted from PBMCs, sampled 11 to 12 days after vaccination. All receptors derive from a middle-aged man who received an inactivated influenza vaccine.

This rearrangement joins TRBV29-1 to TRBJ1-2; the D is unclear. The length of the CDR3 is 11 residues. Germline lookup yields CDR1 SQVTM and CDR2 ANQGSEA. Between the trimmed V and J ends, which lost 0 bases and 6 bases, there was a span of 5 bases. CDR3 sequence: CSVEDGHGYTF. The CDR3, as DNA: TGCAGCGTTGAAGACGGACATGGCTACACCTTC.

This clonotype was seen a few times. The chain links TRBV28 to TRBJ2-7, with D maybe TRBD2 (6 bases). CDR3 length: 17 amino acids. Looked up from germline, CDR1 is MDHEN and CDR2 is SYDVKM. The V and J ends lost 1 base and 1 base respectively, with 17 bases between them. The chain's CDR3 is CASSLSPEGTPSYEQYF. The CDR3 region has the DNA TGTGCCAGCAGTTTATCCCCGGAGGGGACCCCTTCCTACGAGCAGTACTTC.

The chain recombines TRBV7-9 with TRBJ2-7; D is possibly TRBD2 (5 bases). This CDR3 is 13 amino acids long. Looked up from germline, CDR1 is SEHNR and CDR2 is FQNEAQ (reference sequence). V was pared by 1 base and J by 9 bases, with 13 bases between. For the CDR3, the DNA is TGTGCCAGCAGCTTAGGGGTCGGACTTGGGCAGTACTTC. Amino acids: CASSLGVGLGQYF.

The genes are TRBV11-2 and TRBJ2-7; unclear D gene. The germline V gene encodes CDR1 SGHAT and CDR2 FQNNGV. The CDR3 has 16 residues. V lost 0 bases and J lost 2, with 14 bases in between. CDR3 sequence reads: CASSLEADPTTYEQYF. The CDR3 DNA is TGTGCCAGCAGCTTAGAAGCAGATCCCACTACCTACGAGCAGTACTTC.

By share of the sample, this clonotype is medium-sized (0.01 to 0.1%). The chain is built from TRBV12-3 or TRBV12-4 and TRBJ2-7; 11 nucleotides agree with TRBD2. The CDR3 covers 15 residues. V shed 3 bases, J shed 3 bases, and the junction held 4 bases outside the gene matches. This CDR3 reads CASSFGTSGGYEQYF. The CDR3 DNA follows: TGTGCCAGCAGTTTTGGCACTAGCGGGGGCTACGAGCAGTACTTC.

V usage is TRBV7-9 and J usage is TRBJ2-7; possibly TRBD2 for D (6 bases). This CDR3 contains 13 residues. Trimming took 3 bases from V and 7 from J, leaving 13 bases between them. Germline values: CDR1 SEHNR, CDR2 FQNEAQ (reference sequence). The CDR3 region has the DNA TGTGCCAGCAGCTTGGGGAATGCGGGGGAGCAGTACTTC. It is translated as CASSLGNAGEQYF.

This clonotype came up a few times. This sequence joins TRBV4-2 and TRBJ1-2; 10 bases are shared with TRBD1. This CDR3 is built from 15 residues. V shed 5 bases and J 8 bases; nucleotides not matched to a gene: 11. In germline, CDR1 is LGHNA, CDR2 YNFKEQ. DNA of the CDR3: TGTGCCAGCAGCGGATATGCCGGGACAGGGGACGGCTACACCTTC. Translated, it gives CASSGYAGTGDGYTF.

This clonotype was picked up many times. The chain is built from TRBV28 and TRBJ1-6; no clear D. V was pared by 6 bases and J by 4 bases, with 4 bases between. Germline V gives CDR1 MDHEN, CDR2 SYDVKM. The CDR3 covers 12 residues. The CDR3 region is CASREYNSPLHF. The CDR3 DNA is TGTGCCAGCAGGGAATATAATTCACCCCTCCACTTT.

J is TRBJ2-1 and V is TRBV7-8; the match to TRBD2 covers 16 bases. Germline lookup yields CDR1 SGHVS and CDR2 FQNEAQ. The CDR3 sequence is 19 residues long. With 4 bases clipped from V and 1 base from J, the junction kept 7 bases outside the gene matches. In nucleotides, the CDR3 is TGTGCCAGCAGCTATGGGACTAGCGGGAGGGCCATATCCTACAATGAGCAGTTCTTC. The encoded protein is CASSYGTSGRAISYNEQFF.

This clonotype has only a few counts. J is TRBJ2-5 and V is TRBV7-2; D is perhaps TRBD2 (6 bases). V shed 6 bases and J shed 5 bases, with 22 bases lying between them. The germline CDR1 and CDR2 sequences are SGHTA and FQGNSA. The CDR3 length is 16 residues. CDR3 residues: CASRETSSPPWETQYF. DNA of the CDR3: TGTGCCAGCAGGGAAACTAGCAGCCCCCCCTGGGAGACCCAGTACTTC.

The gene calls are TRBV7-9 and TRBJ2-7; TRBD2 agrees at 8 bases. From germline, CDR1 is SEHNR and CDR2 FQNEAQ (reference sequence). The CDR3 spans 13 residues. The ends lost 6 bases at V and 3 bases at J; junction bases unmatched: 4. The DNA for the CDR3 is TGTGCCAGCAGACCCGGGACTAGCTACGAGCAGTACTTC. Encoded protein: CASRPGTSYEQYF. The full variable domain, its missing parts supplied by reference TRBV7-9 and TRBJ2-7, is DTGVSQNPRHKITKRGQNVTFRCDPISEHNRLYWYRQTLGQGPEFLTYFQNEAQLEKSRLLSDRFSAERPKGSFSTLEIQRTEQGDSAMYLCASRPGTSYEQYFGPGTRLTVT.

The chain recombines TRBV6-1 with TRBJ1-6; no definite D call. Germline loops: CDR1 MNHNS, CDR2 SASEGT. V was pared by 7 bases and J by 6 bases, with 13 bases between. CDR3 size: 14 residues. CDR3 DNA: TGTGCCAGCACCCCGTGGGAAAGTAATTCACCCCTCCACTTT. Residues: CASTPWESNSPLHF.

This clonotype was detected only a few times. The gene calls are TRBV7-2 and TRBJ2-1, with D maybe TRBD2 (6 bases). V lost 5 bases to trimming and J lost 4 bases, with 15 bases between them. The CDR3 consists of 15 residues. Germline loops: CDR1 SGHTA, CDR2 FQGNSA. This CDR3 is CASSPWWTKYNEQFF. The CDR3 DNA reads TGTGCCAGCAGCCCTTGGTGGACTAAGTACAATGAGCAGTTCTTC. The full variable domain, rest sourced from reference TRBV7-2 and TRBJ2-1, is GAGVSQSPSNKVTEKGKDVELRCDPISGHTALYWYRQSLGQGLEFLIYFQGNSAPDKSGLPSDRFSAERTGGSVSTLTIQRTQQEDSAVYLCASSPWWTKYNEQFFGPGTRLTVL.

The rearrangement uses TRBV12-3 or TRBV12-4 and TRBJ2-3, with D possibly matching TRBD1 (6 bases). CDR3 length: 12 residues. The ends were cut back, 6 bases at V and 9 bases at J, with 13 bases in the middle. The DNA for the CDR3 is TGTGCCAGCAGGTCAGGGGACCACACGCAGTATTTT. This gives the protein CASRSGDHTQYF.

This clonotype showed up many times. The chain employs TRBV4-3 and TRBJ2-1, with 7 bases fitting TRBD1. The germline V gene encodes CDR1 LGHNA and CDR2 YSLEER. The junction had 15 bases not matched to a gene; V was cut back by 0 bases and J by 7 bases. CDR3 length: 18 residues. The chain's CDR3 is CASSQDSYFGQDHNEQFF. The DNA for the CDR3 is TGCGCCAGCAGCCAAGATTCTTACTTTGGACAGGACCATAATGAGCAGTTCTTC.

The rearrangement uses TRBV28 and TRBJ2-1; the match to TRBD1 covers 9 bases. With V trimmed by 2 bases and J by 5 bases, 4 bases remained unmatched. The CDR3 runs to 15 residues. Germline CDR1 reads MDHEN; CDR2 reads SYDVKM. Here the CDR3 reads CASSLGDRGDNEQFF. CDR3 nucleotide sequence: TGTGCCAGCAGTTTAGGAGACAGGGGGGACAATGAGCAGTTCTTC. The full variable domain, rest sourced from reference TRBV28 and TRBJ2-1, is DVKVTQSSRYLVKRTGEKVFLECVQDMDHENMFWYRQDPGLGLRLIYFSYDVKMKEKGDIPEGYSVSREKKERFSLILESASTNQTSMYLCASSLGDRGDNEQFFGPGTRLTVL.

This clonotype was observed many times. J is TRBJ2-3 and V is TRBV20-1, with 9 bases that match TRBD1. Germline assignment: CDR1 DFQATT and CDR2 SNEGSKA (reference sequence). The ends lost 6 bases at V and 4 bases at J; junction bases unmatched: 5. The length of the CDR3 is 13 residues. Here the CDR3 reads CSASTGGADTQYF. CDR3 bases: TGCAGTGCCTCTACAGGGGGCGCAGATACGCAGTATTTT.

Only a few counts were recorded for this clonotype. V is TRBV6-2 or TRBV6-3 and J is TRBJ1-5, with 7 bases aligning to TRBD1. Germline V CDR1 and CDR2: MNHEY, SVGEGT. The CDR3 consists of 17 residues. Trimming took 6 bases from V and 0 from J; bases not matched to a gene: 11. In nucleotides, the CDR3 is TGTGCCAGCAGAGCCCGACAGGGCGAATATAGCAATCAGCCCCAGCATTTT. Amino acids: CASRARQGEYSNQPQHF.

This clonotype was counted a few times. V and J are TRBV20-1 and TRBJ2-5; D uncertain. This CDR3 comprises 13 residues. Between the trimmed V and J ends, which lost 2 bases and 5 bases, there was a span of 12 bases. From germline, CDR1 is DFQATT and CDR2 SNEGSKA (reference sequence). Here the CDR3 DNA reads TGCAGTGCTAGAATGCGAAGGCGGGAGACCCAGTACTTC. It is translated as CSARMRRRETQYF.

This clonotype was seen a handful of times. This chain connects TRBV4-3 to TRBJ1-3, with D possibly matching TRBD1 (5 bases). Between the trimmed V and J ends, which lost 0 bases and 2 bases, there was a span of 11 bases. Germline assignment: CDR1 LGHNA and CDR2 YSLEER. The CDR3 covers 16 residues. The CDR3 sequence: CASSQDWQGPGNTIYF. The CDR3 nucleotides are TGCGCCAGCAGCCAAGATTGGCAGGGACCTGGAAACACCATATATTTT.

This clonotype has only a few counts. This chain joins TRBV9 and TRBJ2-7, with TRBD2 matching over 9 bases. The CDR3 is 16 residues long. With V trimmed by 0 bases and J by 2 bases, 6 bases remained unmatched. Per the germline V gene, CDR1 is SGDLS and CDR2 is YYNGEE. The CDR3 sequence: CASSVGGGGGAYEQYF. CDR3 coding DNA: TGTGCCAGCAGCGTAGGAGGAGGCGGGGGGGCCTACGAGCAGTACTTC.

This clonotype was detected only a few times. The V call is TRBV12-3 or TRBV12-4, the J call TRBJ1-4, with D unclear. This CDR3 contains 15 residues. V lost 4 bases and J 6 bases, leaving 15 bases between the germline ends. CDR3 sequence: CASSSRGLIYEKLFF. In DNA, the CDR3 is TGTGCCAGCAGTTCCCGTGGGCTGATCTATGAAAAACTGTTTTTT.

CDR3 region: CASRSGANVLTF. The CDR3 DNA is TGTGCCAGCCGCTCCGGGGCCAACGTCCTGACTTTC. The rearrangement joins TRBV7-9 to TRBJ2-6, with D hard to call. Germline V gene lookup returns CDR1 SEHNR and CDR2 FQNEAQ (reference sequence). The CDR3 extends over 12 amino acids. Trimming left V 8 bases short and J 4 bases short, with 6 bases between.